The 30 T cell receptor beta chains below were found in one sample sequenced in a study of blood T cell repertoires in COVID-19. Sequencing was performed with immunoSEQ multiplex PCR; in TCRdb, only in-frame clones are kept and a portion is missing. Among around 250,000 clones listed, more than 65% were seen once. Sequencing used peripheral blood. These receptor sequences come from a man between 50 and 59 years old with active or convalescent COVID-19.

A few counts support this clone. CDR3 sequence (DNA): TGTGCCAGCAGCGAGGACAGGGTCCTCTCCAAACACTACAATGAGCAGTTCTTC. It translates to CASSEDRVLSKHYNEQFF. The chain couples TRBV5-6 to TRBJ2-1, with TRBD1 matching 8 bases. Germline lookup yields CDR1 SGHDT and CDR2 YYEEEE. This CDR3 is built from 18 residues. After removal of 4 bases from V and 3 bases from J, the junction contained 15 bases not matched to a gene.

The rearrangement uses TRBV5-8 and TRBJ1-2; tentatively, D is TRBD1 (6 bases). Trimming took off 1 base at V and 4 bases at J, with 11 bases between the two ends. The CDR3 runs to 14 residues. In germline, CDR1 is SGHTS, CDR2 YDEGEE. CDR3 bases: TGTGCCAGCAGCTTGAACAGGGAATCCTATGGCTACACCTTC. Translated: CASSLNRESYGYTF.

The chain joins TRBV6-2 or TRBV6-3 to TRBJ2-4; 7 nucleotides agree with TRBD1. V lost 6 bases to trimming and J lost 0 bases; unmatched junction nucleotides: 8. This CDR3 has 16 residues. Per germline, CDR1 MNHEY and CDR2 SVGEGT. The CDR3 sequence: CASSPGTDRAKNIQYF. DNA for the CDR3: TGTGCCAGCAGCCCTGGGACAGACAGAGCCAAAAACATTCAGTACTTC.

The J gene is TRBJ2-2, the V gene TRBV19; D gene ambiguous. The CDR3 sequence is 15 residues long. Germline CDR1 and CDR2: LNHDA and SQIVND (reference sequence). Trimming pared 0 bases from V and 4 bases from J, leaving 9 bases between. CDR3 coding DNA: TGTGCCAGTAGTATAGATTCCCCCGGCACCGGGGAGCTGTTTTTT. Translated: CASSIDSPGTGELFF.

This chain uses TRBV15 with TRBJ1-1, with unresolved D. The CDR3 length is 15 residues. The germline V gene has CDR1 LNHNV and CDR2 YYDKDF (reference sequence). Trimming took off 5 bases at V and 1 base at J, with 14 bases between the two ends. The CDR3 bases are TGTGCCACCAGCGCATGGAGGGTCCCGAACACTGAAGCTTTCTTT. It codes for CATSAWRVPNTEAFF.

This chain connects TRBV2 to TRBJ2-3, with 8 bases aligning to TRBD2. CDR3 length: 14 amino acids. Trimming took 9 bases from V and 5 from J; bases not matched to a gene: 10. In germline, CDR1 is SNHLY, CDR2 FYNNEI. DNA for the CDR3: TGTGCCAGTTACAACCGGGGGGGCCAAGATACGCAGTATTTT. Protein sequence: CASYNRGGQDTQYF.

This chain uses TRBV9 with TRBJ2-1; 7 nucleotides match TRBD2. The ends lost 3 bases at V and 5 bases at J; junction bases unmatched: 8. CDR1 is SGDLS and CDR2 is YYNGEE in the germline V gene. This CDR3 region has 15 residues. CDR3: CASSAGGRSHNEQFF. Here the CDR3 DNA reads TGTGCCAGCAGCGCGGGGGGAAGGTCCCACAATGAGCAGTTCTTC.

The CDR3 spells CASSPPRTRLAESNEQYF. DNA of the CDR3: TGTGCCAGCAGCCCTCCTAGAACCAGACTAGCAGAAAGCAACGAGCAGTACTTC. The J gene is TRBJ2-7, the V gene TRBV7-9; 7 positions agree with TRBD2. This CDR3 contains 18 residues. CDR1 SEHNR and CDR2 FQNEAQ come from the germline V gene (reference sequence). The junction had 21 bases not matched to a gene; V was cut back by 5 bases and J by 5 bases.

This rearrangement joins TRBV7-7 to TRBJ2-7, with D perhaps matching TRBD2 (5 bases). Trimming removed 5 bases from V and 6 bases from J, with 14 bases in between. The CDR3 sequence is 13 residues long. Germline lookup yields CDR1 SSHAT and CDR2 FNYEAQ (reference sequence). CDR3 region: CASSRSRESEQYF. The DNA of the CDR3 is TGTGCCAGCAGCAGATCCCGGGAATCCGAGCAGTACTTC.

The CDR3 loop is CASPRSCTDTQYF. For the CDR3, the DNA is TGTGCCAGCCCCCGGTCCTGCACAGATACGCAGTATTTT. The chain carries TRBV19 and TRBJ2-3; the D is unclear. The CDR3 runs to 13 residues. The germline V gene has CDR1 LNHDA and CDR2 SQIVND (reference sequence). V was shortened by 9 bases and J by 1 base, with 11 bases between the two germline ends.

This chain uses TRBV5-1 with TRBJ2-5; 8 bases agree with TRBD2. The V and J ends lost 0 bases and 5 bases, in that order; junction bases with no gene match: 6. CDR1 is SGHRS, CDR2 YFSETQ, per germline. CDR3 length equals 15 residues. As DNA, the CDR3 is TGCGCCAGCAGCTTGGGAGGACTAGCTTTTGAGACCCAGTACTTC. This gives the protein CASSLGGLAFETQYF.

The rearrangement joins TRBV4-1 to TRBJ1-5; 7 bases fit TRBD1. Trimming removed 1 base from V and 1 base from J; junction bases left unmatched: 4. The CDR3 runs to 16 residues. The germline gives CDR1 MGHRA, CDR2 YSYEKL. The CDR3 sequence is CASSQAKGQSNQPQHF. In nucleotides, the CDR3 is TGCGCCAGCAGCCAAGCCAAGGGACAGAGCAATCAGCCCCAGCATTTT.

The chain carries TRBV7-2 and TRBJ2-7; 7 bases agree with TRBD2. Germline CDR1 is SGHTA and CDR2 is FQGNSA. CDR3 length: 17 amino acids. V trimming: 2 bases; J trimming: 0 bases; junction bases outside the gene matches: 10. Here the CDR3 DNA reads TGTGCCAGCAGCTTATTAGCTAGCGGTCTACTCTCCTACGAGCAGTACTTC. It is translated as CASSLLASGLLSYEQYF.

The chain employs TRBV11-3 and TRBJ2-5; TRBD2 matches at 13 bases. V was clipped by 5 bases and J by 0 bases; unmatched bases: 3. The CDR3 totals 16 residues. The germline V gene encodes CDR1 SGHNT and CDR2 YENEEA. In DNA form, the CDR3 reads TGTGCCAGCAGCCGGGGGACTAGCGGGGACCAAGAGACCCAGTACTTC. It is translated as CASSRGTSGDQETQYF.

The chain links TRBV7-8 to TRBJ2-5; TRBD2 matches 9 bases. The J segment lost 2 bases and the V segment lost 4 bases, leaving 8 bases of the junction unmatched. The CDR3 has 16 amino acids. The germline V gene has CDR1 SGHVS and CDR2 FQNEAQ. The CDR3 region has the DNA TGTGCCAGCAGCTCAAGCGGGGGGTTCCTTCAAGAGACCCAGTACTTC. Translating it yields CASSSSGGFLQETQYF.

This clone was detected only once. The chain has TRBV6-5 and TRBJ1-2; D gene unclear. Trimming removed 4 bases from V and 4 bases from J, with 16 bases in between. The germline V gene has CDR1 MNHEY and CDR2 SVGAGI. This CDR3 is 15 amino acids long. The CDR3 loop reads CASSSQWEGGYGYTF. The DNA for the CDR3 is TGTGCCAGCAGTTCGCAATGGGAGGGTGGCTATGGCTACACCTTC.

The chain carries TRBV9 and TRBJ2-2; TRBD2 matches 8 bases. Trimming cost V 1 base and J 4 bases; bases outside gene matches: 0. The CDR3 length is 14 residues. The germline V gene has CDR1 SGDLS and CDR2 YYNGEE. DNA for the CDR3: TGTGCCAGCAGCGTAAGCGGGGGCACCGGGGAGCTGTTTTTT. Translating it yields CASSVSGGTGELFF.

J is TRBJ1-2 and V is TRBV29-1, with 12 positions matching TRBD1. Germline assignment: CDR1 SQVTM and CDR2 ANQGSEA. V lost 6 bases and J lost 3; bases outside the gene matches: 2. The CDR3 loop spans 13 amino acids. CDR3 coding DNA: TGCAGCGTGGGACAGGGGGCAGACTATGGCTACACCTTC. Its protein is CSVGQGADYGYTF.

The J gene is TRBJ1-2, the V gene TRBV5-4; weak D call: TRBD1 (5 bases). V was cut by 0 bases and J by 5 bases, with 11 bases left in between. This CDR3 is 14 amino acids long. The germline CDR1 and CDR2 sequences are SGHNT and YYREEE (reference sequence). The CDR3 nucleotides are TGTGCCAGCAGCTTGGGACAGCGAGAATATGGCTACACCTTC. As protein: CASSLGQREYGYTF. The variable domain in full, completed from reference TRBV5-4 and TRBJ1-2, reads ETGVTQSPTHLIKTRGQQVTLRCSSQSGHNTVSWYQQALGQGPQFIFQYYREEENGRGNFPPRFSGLQFPNYSSELNVNALELDDSALYLCASSLGQREYGYTFGSGTRLTVV.

The chain joins TRBV13 to TRBJ2-1; 7 bases match TRBD1. Germline lookup yields CDR1 PRHDT and CDR2 FYEKMQ (reference sequence). This CDR3 region has 13 residues. V was clipped by 3 bases and J by 4 bases; unmatched bases: 0. CDR3 sequence (DNA): TGTGCCAGCAGCTTGGACAGGTACAATGAGCAGTTCTTC. Translation gives CASSLDRYNEQFF.

The chain has TRBV7-2 and TRBJ2-7; D unclear. Germline loops: CDR1 SGHTA, CDR2 FQGNSA. The germline V and J ends were trimmed by 1 base and 3 bases, with 10 bases remaining between them. The CDR3 loop spans 14 amino acids. The CDR3 sequence is CASSLGVLYYEQYF. In DNA form, the CDR3 reads TGTGCCAGCAGCTTAGGAGTTTTGTACTACGAGCAGTACTTC.

This chain links TRBV27 with TRBJ1-5; TRBD1 agrees at 8 bases. The germline V gene encodes CDR1 MNHEY and CDR2 SMNVEV (reference sequence). The CDR3 length is 14 residues. The V gene end was trimmed by 5 bases and the J gene end by 6 bases; junction bases not matched to a gene: 6. The CDR3 region has the DNA TGTGCCAGCAGTCTTGGACAGGGTCGTCAGCCCCAGCATTTT. Residues: CASSLGQGRQPQHF.

This chain links TRBV4-3 with TRBJ2-7, with 10 bases fitting TRBD1. In germline, CDR1 is LGHNA, CDR2 YSLEER. V lost 5 bases to trimming and J lost 2 bases; unmatched junction nucleotides: 6. The CDR3 contains 15 residues. Here the CDR3 DNA reads TGCGCCAGCAGCGCCGGGGGACAGGGGCCCTACGAGCAGTACTTC. Its protein is CASSAGGQGPYEQYF.

V gene TRBV5-6 combines with J gene TRBJ2-2; D may be TRBD2 (6 bases). Germline V gene sequence: CDR1 SGHDT, CDR2 YYEEEE. The CDR3 has 15 amino acids. V shed 4 bases and J shed 4 bases, with 14 bases lying between them. DNA for the CDR3: TGTGCCAGCAGCCCAGTGGGGGGAGGCACCGGGGAGCTGTTTTTT. Its translation: CASSPVGGGTGELFF.

V gene TRBV5-4 combines with J gene TRBJ2-6; 10 positions agree with TRBD1. Germline V gene data show CDR1 as SGHNT and CDR2 as YYREEE (reference sequence). This CDR3 has 17 amino acids. V shed 2 bases, J shed 1 base, and the junction held 3 bases outside the gene matches. The CDR3 sequence: CASSLMDRGSGANVLTF. DNA of the CDR3: TGTGCCAGCAGCTTAATGGACAGGGGGTCTGGGGCCAACGTCCTGACTTTC.

This chain joins TRBV5-1 and TRBJ2-2; 11 nucleotides align to TRBD2. V was pared by 4 bases and J by 1 base, with 3 bases of the junction left unmatched. The CDR3 spans 16 residues. CDR1 is SGHRS, CDR2 YFSETQ, per germline. The DNA for the CDR3 is TGCGCCAGCAGCCCTACTAGCGGGGGGAACACCGGGGAGCTGTTTTTT. Protein product: CASSPTSGGNTGELFF.

J is TRBJ1-1 and V is TRBV6-2 or TRBV6-3; D gene ambiguous. This CDR3 has 16 amino acids. CDR1 and CDR2 from the germline V gene are MNHEY and SVGEGT. V lost 0 bases to trimming and J lost 0 bases, with 11 bases between them. As DNA, the CDR3 is TGTGCCAGCAGTTACTCGCAGCAGGTCATGAACACTGAAGCTTTCTTT. This codes for CASSYSQQVMNTEAFF.

J is TRBJ2-5 and V is TRBV2; D perhaps matches TRBD2 (6 bases). V was clipped by 1 base and J by 3 bases, with 12 bases between them. Germline V gene sequence: CDR1 SNHLY, CDR2 FYNNEI. This CDR3 contains 15 residues. CDR3 DNA sequence: TGTGCCAGCAGTGAAGATAGCGGTAGGGAAGAGACCCAGTACTTC. Protein sequence: CASSEDSGREETQYF.

A single count supports this clone. The CDR3 reads CASSWGLAGGPNTGELFF. For the CDR3, the DNA is TGCGCCAGCAGCTGGGGACTAGCGGGGGGTCCGAACACCGGGGAGCTGTTTTTT. The genes are TRBV5-1 and TRBJ2-2; TRBD2 aligns across 15 bases. V lost 3 bases to trimming and J lost 0 bases; unmatched junction nucleotides: 3. This CDR3 has 18 residues. Per the germline V gene, CDR1 is SGHRS and CDR2 is YFSETQ.

J is TRBJ1-3 and V is TRBV5-4, with no clear D. V was trimmed by 2 bases and J by 0 bases, leaving 12 bases between them. This CDR3 region has 16 residues. Germline CDR1 reads SGHNT; CDR2 reads YYREEE (reference sequence). CDR3 DNA: TGTGCCAGCAGCTTAGGAGGCCCAAGCTCTGGAAACACCATATATTTT. Its protein is CASSLGGPSSGNTIYF.